Shown below are 20 T cell receptor beta chains from a single sample sequenced in a study of T cell repertoires in cytomegalovirus infection. These receptors' targets are unknown. TCRdb passed the reads through MiXCR, listing each CDR3 protein once. Of around 100,000 distinct CDR3 sequences in the sample, roughly a tenth are singletons; the top ten hold around 33%. The sample was PBMCs, sequenced either directly or after in vitro stimulation (not recorded which). Receptors originate from a human donor in good health (CMV status not recorded). Some clones in this sample may be carry-over from other donors' samples.

This clonotype was observed a few times. This sequence joins TRBV2 and TRBJ2-3; 9 nucleotides match TRBD2. V gave up 4 bases and J gave up 5 bases; unmatched junction bases: 7. CDR1 is SNHLY and CDR2 is FYNNEI in the germline V gene. This CDR3 region has 15 residues. The CDR3 DNA reads as TGTGCCAGCAGTGGTGGGCTAGCGGGAAGAGATACGCAGTATTTT. This codes for CASSGGLAGRDTQYF.

This clonotype appeared a few times. The chain uses TRBV7-2 and TRBJ2-3; the D call may be TRBD1 or TRBD2 (5 bases each). CDR1 is SGHTA and CDR2 is FQGNSA in the germline V gene. Trimming removed 4 bases at V and 3 bases at J, with 11 bases between. The length of the CDR3 is 14 residues. In DNA, the CDR3 is TGTGCCAGCAGCTGGGGGAGTAGGACAGATACGCAGTATTTT. Protein sequence: CASSWGSRTDTQYF.

This clonotype was picked up many times. The chain has TRBV6-5 and TRBJ2-5, with D possibly being TRBD1 (5 bases). The CDR3 loop spans 13 amino acids. The germline V gene has CDR1 MNHEY and CDR2 SVGAGI. The V gene lost 7 bases and the J gene lost 5 bases, with 14 bases spanning the gap. The DNA for the CDR3 is TGTGCCAGCACCAGGACACCGTCGGAGACCCAGTACTTC. It encodes CASTRTPSETQYF.

The table lists this clonotype with many counts. The chain has TRBV7-9 and TRBJ2-7; a weak D match, TRBD1 (5 bases). The germline V gene has CDR1 SEHNR and CDR2 FQNEAQ (reference sequence). V was cut by 5 bases and J by 2 bases, with 16 bases left in between. This CDR3 contains 15 residues. The CDR3 here is CASSPGSTLPYEQYF. CDR3 DNA sequence: TGTGCCAGCAGCCCAGGGTCAACCCTACCCTACGAGCAGTACTTC.

In regard to this clonotype: An end of the junction does not agree with germline; a read error may underlie this. This sequence joins TRBV7-9 and TRBJ2-1, with D unclear. Germline V gene lookup returns CDR1 SEHNR and CDR2 FQNEAQ (reference sequence). This CDR3 region has 15 residues. CDR3 in DNA: TGTGCCAGCAGCTTCACACCCAATAACTACGATGAGCAGTTCTTC. Its protein product is CASSFTPNNYDEQFF. Variable domain in full (rest from reference TRBV7-9 and TRBJ2-1): DTGVSQNPRHKITKRGQNVTFRCDPISEHNRLYWYRQTLGQGPEFLTYFQNEAQLEKSRLLSDRFSAERPKGSFSTLEIQRTEQGDSAMYLCASSFTPNNYDEQFFGPGTRLTVL.

At least ten counts were recorded for this clonotype. The chain is built from TRBV7-2 and TRBJ2-5; no definite D call. Germline CDR1 reads SGHTA; CDR2 reads FQGNSA. Trimming removed 3 bases at V and 2 bases at J, with 7 bases between. This CDR3 region has 13 residues. CDR3 region: CASSLTPQETQYF. The CDR3 coding sequence is TGTGCCAGCAGCTTGACACCTCAAGAGACCCAGTACTTC.

Worth noting for this clonotype: A read error may be the cause here, since a much bigger clone is one base away. The chain carries TRBV6-2 or TRBV6-3 and TRBJ2-3; 11 bases map to TRBD2. This CDR3 is 13 amino acids long. J was trimmed by 13 bases and V by 10 bases; bases with no gene match: 13. Germline assignment: CDR1 MNHEY and CDR2 SVGEGT. DNA for the CDR3: TGTGCCAACGGAAGGCTACTAGCGGGAGAGGAGTATTTT. This encodes CANGRLLAGEEYF.

This clonotype was counted many times. The rearrangement joins TRBV7-2 to TRBJ1-2, with 7 nucleotides matching TRBD1. V lost 0 bases and J lost 5; bases outside the gene matches: 6. The length of the CDR3 is 15 residues. CDR1 and CDR2 (germline): SGHTA, FQGNSA. The CDR3 protein is CASSLATTGRYGYTF. CDR3 coding DNA: TGTGCCAGCAGCTTAGCTACGACAGGGAGGTATGGCTACACCTTC. Complete variable domain (other parts from reference TRBV7-2 and TRBJ1-2): GAGVSQSPSNKVTEKGKDVELRCDPISGHTALYWYRQSLGQGLEFLIYFQGNSAPDKSGLPSDRFSAERTGGSVSTLTIQRTQQEDSAVYLCASSLATTGRYGYTFGSGTRLTVV.

This clonotype was observed at least ten times. The chain recombines TRBV4-1 with TRBJ1-4, with D tentatively TRBD1 (6 bases). Germline V gene sequence: CDR1 MGHRA, CDR2 YSYEKL. The CDR3 extends over 15 amino acids. V shed 1 base and J shed 5 bases, with 11 bases lying between them. This CDR3 reads CASSQVGTSNEKLFF. In nucleotides, the CDR3 is TGCGCCAGCAGCCAAGTAGGGACATCGAATGAAAAACTGTTTTTT.

This clonotype was counted many times. This chain connects TRBV4-3 to TRBJ2-3; 7 bases align to TRBD2. V lost 1 base to trimming and J lost 1 base; unmatched junction nucleotides: 11. This CDR3 comprises 18 residues. Germline V CDR1 and CDR2: LGHNA, YSLEER. DNA of the CDR3: TGCGCCAGCAGCCAAGTTGGGAGGGCAACCTCTCGCACAGATACGCAGTATTTT. Translation: CASSQVGRATSRTDTQYF.

Comments on this clonotype: A much larger clone is a single base away; this may be a read error. V usage is TRBV12-3 or TRBV12-4 and J usage is TRBJ1-2; the D is unclear. Trimming stripped 3 bases from V and 8 bases from J, with 13 bases between. The CDR3 totals 13 residues. CDR3: CASSLFPAYGYTF. Written as DNA, the CDR3 is TGTGCCAGCAGTTTGTTTCCCGCGTACGGCTACACCTTC.

This clonotype showed up just a few times. The J gene is TRBJ2-5, the V gene TRBV12-3 or TRBV12-4; 12 bases map to TRBD2. The V and J ends lost 6 bases and 2 bases, in that order; junction bases with no gene match: 7. The length of the CDR3 is 16 residues. CDR3 coding DNA: TGTGCCAGCAGCAAGACTAGCGGGAGTGGTCAAGAGACCCAGTACTTC. Its protein product is CASSKTSGSGQETQYF.

This clonotype was seen repeatedly, ten times or more. The V and J genes are TRBV27 and TRBJ2-2, with TRBD2 matching 7 bases. V lost 5 bases to trimming and J lost 6 bases; unmatched junction nucleotides: 15. Germline CDR1 and CDR2: MNHEY and SMNVEV (reference sequence). This CDR3 region has 17 residues. The CDR3 loop reads CASSPSRSTAGAGELFF. CDR3 in DNA: TGTGCCAGCAGTCCTTCCCGTTCCACCGCGGGGGCCGGGGAGCTGTTTTTT.

This clonotype was counted many times. The V call is TRBV4-2, the J call TRBJ1-1; the match to TRBD1 covers 7 bases. With V trimmed by 1 base and J by 4 bases, 9 bases remained unmatched. Germline V CDR1 and CDR2: LGHNA, YNFKEQ. The CDR3 runs to 16 residues. The DNA of the CDR3 is TGTGCCAGCAGCCAAGTGGGCACAGGGGCTCGCACTGAAGCTTTCTTT. The encoded protein is CASSQVGTGARTEAFF.

This clonotype was seen a few times. This rearrangement joins TRBV12-3 or TRBV12-4 to TRBJ1-5; 7 bases are a match to TRBD1. The V segment lost 7 bases and the J segment 1 base; nucleotides outside the gene matches: 13. The CDR3 has 17 amino acids. The CDR3 spells CASTWGVGGMSNQPQHF. As DNA, the CDR3 is TGTGCCAGCACCTGGGGAGTAGGGGGCATGAGCAATCAGCCCCAGCATTTT.

This clonotype was seen many times. CDR3 DNA sequence: TGTGCCAGCTCTGGGACTAGCGGGAGTTACAATGAGCAGTTCTTC. Translated, it gives CASSGTSGSYNEQFF. The gene calls are TRBV7-2 and TRBJ2-1; TRBD2 aligns across 14 bases. The CDR3 is 15 residues long. Trimming took 8 bases from V and 4 from J; bases not matched to a gene: 4. Germline lookup yields CDR1 SGHTA and CDR2 FQGNSA.

This clonotype was found many times. This chain joins TRBV15 and TRBJ1-2; D call uncertain. Trimming left V 1 base short and J 2 bases short, with 14 bases between. Germline assignment: CDR1 LNHNV and CDR2 YYDKDF (reference sequence). The CDR3 is 16 residues long. The CDR3 protein is CATSRAYEGRNYGYTF. The DNA for the CDR3 is TGTGCCACCAGCAGAGCGTATGAAGGGCGGAACTATGGCTACACCTTC. The full variable domain, in which reference TRBV15 and TRBJ1-2 provide the parts outside the CDR3, is DAMVIQNPRYQVTQFGKPVTLSCSQTLNHNVMYWYQQKSSQAPKLLFHYYDKDFNNEADTPDNFQSRRPNTSFCFLDIRSPGLGDTAMYLCATSRAYEGRNYGYTFGSGTRLTVV.

The chain is built from TRBV7-3 and TRBJ1-4; no clear D. CDR3 length equals 12 residues. CDR1 and CDR2 (germline): SGHTA, FQGTGA. Trimming pared 4 bases from V and 7 bases from J, leaving 7 bases between. CDR3 coding DNA: TGTGCCAGCAGCTATTCCAGTGAAAAACTGTTTTTT. It translates to CASSYSSEKLFF.

The rearrangement joins TRBV6-2 or TRBV6-3 to TRBJ2-1; 10 bases map to TRBD2. The CDR3 runs to 18 residues. CDR1 MNHEY and CDR2 SVGEGT come from the germline V gene. Trimming at V came to 4 bases and at J to 5 bases, leaving 14 bases not matched to a gene. The CDR3 coding sequence is TGTGCCAGCAGTTCCTTTAGCGGGAGGTCTCCCATACACAATGAGCAGTTCTTC. It encodes CASSSFSGRSPIHNEQFF.

This clonotype turned up a few times. The rearrangement links TRBV5-5 to TRBJ1-4, with a tentative D call TRBD1 (6 bases). The V gene lost 3 bases and the J gene lost 4 bases, with 19 bases spanning the gap. Germline V gives CDR1 SGHKS, CDR2 YYEKEE (reference sequence). The CDR3 has 17 amino acids. CDR3 DNA sequence: TGTGCCAGCAGCTCCACTCTAGGACAGCGTGGTAATGAAAAACTGTTTTTT. It yields the protein CASSSTLGQRGNEKLFF.